This T cell receptor beta chain came from a study of blood T cell repertoires in COVID-19. This clone was picked up a small number of times. Libraries were prepared by immunoSEQ multiplex PCR; TCRdb keeps only in-frame clonotypes and omits some of them. The sample lists some 120,000 clones, roughly 86% occurring once. The germline CDR1 and CDR2 sequences are GTSNPN and SVGIG (reference sequence). V was trimmed by 0 bases and J by 7 bases, leaving 7 bases between them. The CDR3 covers 13 residues. The V call is TRBV30, the J call TRBJ1-6; D not certain. The sample consisted of peripheral blood. This clonotype was obtained from a man in his forties with acute or convalescent COVID-19. This CDR3 is CAWSVRGNSPLHF. DNA of the CDR3: TGTGCCTGGAGTGTACGAGGCAATTCACCCCTCCACTTT.